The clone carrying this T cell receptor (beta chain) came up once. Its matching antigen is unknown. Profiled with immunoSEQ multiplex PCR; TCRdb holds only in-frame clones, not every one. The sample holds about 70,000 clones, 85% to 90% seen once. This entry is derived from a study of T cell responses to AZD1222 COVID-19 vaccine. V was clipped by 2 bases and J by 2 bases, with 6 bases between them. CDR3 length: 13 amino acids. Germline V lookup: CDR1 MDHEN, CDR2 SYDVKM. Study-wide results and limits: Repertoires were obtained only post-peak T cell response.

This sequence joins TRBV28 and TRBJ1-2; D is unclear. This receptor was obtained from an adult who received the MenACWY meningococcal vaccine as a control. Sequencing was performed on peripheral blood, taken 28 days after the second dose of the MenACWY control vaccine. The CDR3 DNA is TGTGCCAGCAGTTTAAACGGGAACTATGGCTACACCTTC. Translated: CASSLNGNYGYTF.